What follows describes a single T cell receptor beta chain. This clone has a single count. There is no known antigen for this receptor. No per-base quality is available; no much larger clone lies one base away. The data originate from a study of blood T cell repertoires in COVID-19 (dated by TCRdb to 2018 to 2021). A note on the overall study: Samples from collaborators originated in the United States, Italy and Spain and spanned both the acute and convalescent phases of COVID-19. The prospective study material was composed of cDNA or gDNA derived from T cells, B-cell-depleted T cells, or PBMCs. Deeply sampled blood TCRbeta repertoires from subjects exposed to, actively infected with, or recovered from COVID-19 were included in the dataset. A freely available public database, intended as a resource for researchers studying the immune response to SARS-CoV-2, is where the repertoires were released. Samples were obtained from the ongoing ImmuneRACE study (first 160 participants) and from roughly 1,300 subjects provided by 6 global collaborators. A de-identified subject ID, COVID-19 status, age in years and sex were almost always included in the sample metadata. HLA class I and class II types, where available, came from metadata supplied by the sample provider rather than from assay-based typing.

The immunoSEQ Assay, a bias-controlled multiplex PCR, was used to amplify TCRbeta CDR3 regions from genomic DNA. Per the source publication's procedure: The number of nucleated cells in each sample was estimated by amplification of reference gene primers within the assay. To quantify the absolute abundance of each unique TCRbeta CDR3 rearrangement, sequence reads were collapsed and filtered. For each sample, productive Simpson clonality was calculated by taking the square root of Simpson's diversity index across productive rearrangements. TCRdb limited this immuneACCESS table to in-frame rearrangements with V and J called. A share of clones is missing; checked studies link under half to unresolved V genes, and the rest is unexplained. V, J and clone size are those of that table, while D and trimming were read from the DNA. This sample comprises hundreds of thousands of clones, approximately 84% of them detected only once. The ten largest make up approximately 3% of the sample.

Results and caveats for the whole study, not just this receptor: The amount of clinical and demographic metadata varied by source and participant and was provided uncurated.

At the junction V is shortened by 4 bases and J by 0 bases, with 19 bases in between. Via the germline V gene (reference sequence), CDR1 is GTSNPN and CDR2 SVGIG. The CDR3 has 17 amino acids, counting the end cysteine and phenylalanine. Only the CDR3 DNA stays, 51 bases, in frame from base 1. Participants in the prospective study were enrolled through a virtual design, were aged roughly 18 to 100 years, and lived in some 24 United States geographic areas. In the prospective study, cohorts were assigned on the basis of participant-reported clinical history obtained from a screening survey and a study questionnaire. Recovered participants in ImmuneRACE Cohort 3 were defined as having two consecutive negative NP/OP PCR tests, clearance from a healthcare professional, or resolution of symptoms. Each participant in the prospective study had whole blood, serum and a nasopharyngeal or oropharyngeal swab collected by mobile phlebotomists. Additional blood draws and questionnaires over an approximately two-month period could optionally be provided by prospective study participants. Prospective study blood samples were shipped either frozen or at room temperature before DNA extraction.

The receptor was derived from a woman aged 25 to 39 who had recovered from COVID-19. The V gene is TRBV30 and the J gene is TRBJ1-5; TRBD1 is perhaps the D gene, given 6 matching bases. Sequenced: PBMCs or T cells enriched from blood (not recorded which). Here is the DNA: TGTGCCTGGACCCGACCTGGGGGGGCACCTAGCAATCAGCCCCAGCATTTT. It specifies CAWTRPGGAPSNQPQHF.